This TCR beta chain originates from a study of monozygotic twins with inflammatory bowel disease (dated 2019 in TCRdb). Turning to the overall study: In total, roughly 28 monozygotic twin pairs made up the full study: 19 Danish pairs, all IBD-discordant, plus nine German pairs, of which four were IBD-concordant and five were IBD-discordant. The search for disease-associated traits relied mainly on comparing IBD patients with their genetically identical healthy co-twins within discordant pairs. Each individual had, on average, about 151 000 unique TCRalpha sequences and 181 000 unique TCRbeta sequences available for analysis. Study-wide findings and limitations: Because patients were on differing immunosuppressive treatments, the repertoires may have picked up extra background noise and inter-individual variability. Compared with healthy twins, IBD patients shared fewer clonotypes with other individuals, and the difference was most pronounced in patients with signs of disease activity. Measured by the inverse Simpson index, TCRbeta repertoire diversity was lower in IBD patients than in their healthy co-twins. Repertoire similarity did not differ between concordant and discordant twins, possibly due to limited statistical power. No single strong signal or clonotype linked to IBD turned up in the results, so the idea that one exists was not supported. The analysis was unable to tell apart different T cell subtypes.

About this clonotype itself: There is no known antigen for this receptor.

A roughly 2.5 ml peripheral blood sample was drawn into PAXgene tubes per donor and stored at -80°C. Without any T cell sorting, total RNA was extracted from whole blood using the PAXgene blood miRNA kit on an automated QIAcube. Peripheral blood from monozygotic twin pairs, either concordant or discordant for inflammatory bowel disease, underwent deep TCRalpha and TCRbeta repertoire profiling that used unique molecular barcoding. Smoking habits were recorded for all twin pairs, with individuals classified as current, former or never smokers. CDR1 and CDR2 are drawn from the germline V gene: SGHAT, FQNNGV. Spanning cysteine to phenylalanine, the CDR3 consists of 13 amino acids. The DNA is unrecorded. Library preparation used 5' RACE. Preparation of each TCR library used approximately 3,500 ng of total RNA. For each sample, cDNA synthesis was carried out in eight separate reactions using SMARTScribe reverse transcriptase. During cDNA synthesis, unique molecular identifiers containing a 6-nucleotide sample barcode were introduced by template switching. Amplification of TCRalpha and TCRbeta cDNA involved two nested PCRs of 16 and 9 cycles, and each PCR was followed by bead purification. Before amplification, the cDNA was both treated with uracil DNA-glycosylase and purified with the QIAquick PCR purification kit. The second PCR added Illumina TruSeq-compatible adapters along with sample-specific barcodes. TapeStation and Qubit were used to check library quality and concentration, and 5 ng of each library went into the pool. Sequencing of pooled libraries was carried out on an Illumina HiSeq2500 single-index Rapid Run using 2 x 100 bp reads and custom sequencing primers. The study's own analysis went as follows. MiGEC version 1.2.6 was used for UMI-based consensus assembly, which corrected PCR and sequencing errors. MiXCR version 2.1.1 was used for V(D)J alignment, clonotype assembly and CDR3 extraction. To normalise gene usage, clonotype sharing and MAIT/NKT TCR abundance, the analysis used the top 1000, 10 000 and 20 000 clonotypes per sample. Diversity was computed as the inverse Simpson index with the vegan R package after downsampling to 27 000 UMIs. Paired Mann-Whitney U tests were applied to discordant twin pairs, with Benjamini-Hochberg correction for multiple testing. The reads were reprocessed in TCRdb, with one entry per CDR3 protein sequence and no accompanying DNA. TCRdb, rather than the study authors, made the V and J calls. For this sample, the table gives over 350,000 distinct CDR3 sequences. The ten largest clones add up to 2.6% of the sample.

The sequenced material came from blood. The clonotype was recovered from a human donor with ulcerative colitis or Crohn's disease, or a healthy co-twin of an affected twin (not recorded which). The rearrangement combines TRBV11-2 with TRBJ2-7; TCRdb calls TRBD2, which cannot be checked without DNA. The CDR3 amino acid sequence is: CASPGLNSYEQYF.